Below, 28 T cell receptor beta chains from the same sample are listed, as sequenced in a study of blood T cell repertoires in COVID-19. Assay used: immunoSEQ multiplex PCR; TCRdb lists only in-frame clones, some missing. The table has over 100,000 clones, approximately 81% seen once; the top ten hold over 7.5%. The sequencing input was peripheral blood. These receptors were taken from an older woman with active or convalescent COVID-19.

The chain uses TRBV24-1 and TRBJ2-7, with D possibly TRBD2 on 6 matching bases. CDR1 and CDR2 (germline): KGHDR, SFDVKD. The germline V and J ends were trimmed by 3 bases and 3 bases, with 11 bases remaining between them. The CDR3 length is 14 residues. The CDR3 reads CATSDQGGDYEQYF. Here the CDR3 DNA reads TGTGCCACCAGTGATCAGGGAGGCGACTACGAGCAGTACTTC.

J is TRBJ1-3 and V is TRBV19; maybe TRBD1 (6 bases). V was shortened by 5 bases and J by 0 bases, with 17 bases between the two germline ends. From germline, CDR1 is LNHDA and CDR2 SQIVND (reference sequence). The CDR3 length is 17 residues. CDR3 nucleotide sequence: TGTGCCAGTAGTCCCCAACGACAGGACAGCTCTGGAAACACCATATATTTT. It translates to CASSPQRQDSSGNTIYF.

This clone was seen a single time. The chain employs TRBV5-1 and TRBJ1-6; no clear D. Trimming cost V 2 bases and J 7 bases, with 10 bases left between them. In germline, CDR1 is SGHRS, CDR2 YFSETQ. The CDR3 runs to 14 residues. The CDR3 DNA reads as TGCGCCAGCAGCTTAGGAGAGACGAATTCACCCCTCCACTTT. Translating it yields CASSLGETNSPLHF.

The gene calls are TRBV6-1 and TRBJ1-5; D is possibly TRBD1 (5 bases). The ends were cut back, 2 bases at V and 5 bases at J, with 25 bases in the middle. The germline gives CDR1 MNHNS, CDR2 SASEGT. The CDR3 sequence is 19 residues long. Here the CDR3 reads CASSESSSEGIGAYQPQHF. The CDR3 DNA reads as TGTGCCAGCAGTGAATCTTCCTCGGAGGGAATTGGGGCTTATCAGCCCCAGCATTTT.

This sequence joins TRBV4-2 and TRBJ2-2; D is perhaps TRBD2 (5 bases). The germline V gene encodes CDR1 LGHNA and CDR2 YNFKEQ. This CDR3 spans 14 amino acids. V was shortened by 4 bases and J by 5 bases, with 11 bases between the two germline ends. CDR3 coding DNA: TGTGCCAGCAGCCTCAGGAGAGGGACCGGGGAGCTGTTTTTT. Residues: CASSLRRGTGELFF.

The V and J genes are TRBV5-1 and TRBJ2-1, with TRBD2 identical over 9 bases. CDR3 size: 18 residues. Trimming cost V 0 bases and J 3 bases; bases outside gene matches: 10. Germline V gene data show CDR1 as SGHRS and CDR2 as YFSETQ. The CDR3 coding sequence is TGCGCCAGCAGCTTGGGGGGTAGCGGGAGTTCTTACTACAATGAGCAGTTCTTC. Residues: CASSLGGSGSSYYNEQFF.

This chain uses TRBV9 with TRBJ2-5, with 11 bases matching TRBD2. This CDR3 comprises 16 residues. V trimming: 4 bases; J trimming: 1 base; junction bases outside the gene matches: 6. Per germline, CDR1 SGDLS and CDR2 YYNGEE. The CDR3 here is CASSPPSGGFQETQYF. The CDR3 nucleotides are TGTGCCAGCAGCCCCCCTAGCGGGGGGTTCCAAGAGACCCAGTACTTC.

The rearrangement uses TRBV18 and TRBJ1-1; 9 nucleotides line up with TRBD1. CDR1 is KGHSH and CDR2 is LQKENI in the germline V gene. V was pared by 4 bases and J by 5 bases, with 8 bases of the junction left unmatched. The CDR3 has 15 residues. The CDR3 region has the DNA TGTGCCAGCTCACTCCGGACAGGGGAATTAACTGAAGCTTTCTTT. Its translation is CASSLRTGELTEAFF. Variable domain in full (rest from reference TRBV18 and TRBJ1-1): NAGVMQNPRHLVRRRGQEARLRCSPMKGHSHVYWYRQLPEEGLKFMVYLQKENIIDESGMPKERFSAEFPKEGPSILRIQQVVRGDSAAYFCASSLRTGELTEAFFGQGTRLTVV.

This clone was recorded only once. The chain links TRBV25-1 to TRBJ1-1; D may be TRBD1 (5 bases). The CDR3 sequence is 14 residues long. The V end lost 6 bases, the J end lost 0 bases, and 11 bases lay between the germline ends. The germline gives CDR1 MGHDK, CDR2 SYGVNS. This CDR3 is CASRTGLMNTEAFF. The DNA of the CDR3 is TGTGCCAGCAGGACGGGACTGATGAACACTGAAGCTTTCTTT. Filled out from reference TRBV25-1 and TRBJ1-1, the complete variable domain reads EADIYQTPRYLVIGTGKKITLECSQTMGHDKMYWYQQDPGMELHLIHYSYGVNSTEKGDLSSESTVSRIRTEHFPLTLESARPSHTSQYLCASRTGLMNTEAFFGQGTRLTVV.

This chain joins TRBV5-1 and TRBJ2-1; D perhaps matches TRBD2 (6 bases). This CDR3 is 17 amino acids long. Germline-derived CDR1 and CDR2 are SGHRS and YFSETQ. The V and J ends lost 4 bases and 7 bases respectively, with 24 bases between them. The CDR3 is CASSLISSRDSRNEQFF. The CDR3 DNA reads as TGCGCCAGCAGCCTGATCTCCAGTAGGGACTCGCGGAATGAGCAGTTCTTC.

This clone was recorded only once. The V call is TRBV6-1, the J call TRBJ1-1, with TRBD1 as a possible D gene (5 bases). Trimming left V 6 bases short and J 3 bases short, with 11 bases between. This CDR3 has 13 amino acids. Germline-derived CDR1 and CDR2 are MNHNS and SASEGT. This CDR3 is CASSARGDTEAFF. The CDR3 nucleotides read TGTGCCAGCAGCGCCCGGGGGGACACTGAAGCTTTCTTT.

This chain uses TRBV6-5 with TRBJ1-1; no definite D call. The V gene's germline CDR1 is MNHEY and CDR2 SVGAGI. The CDR3 covers 14 residues. The V and J ends lost 6 bases and 4 bases respectively, with 15 bases between them. This CDR3 is CASRERLVITEAFF. The CDR3 bases are TGTGCCAGCAGAGAGCGGTTGGTAATCACTGAAGCTTTCTTT.

The chain joins TRBV19 to TRBJ2-4; 9 positions agree with TRBD2. V was clipped by 7 bases and J by 11 bases; unmatched bases: 12. The CDR3 contains 14 residues. CDR1 is LNHDA and CDR2 is SQIVND in the germline V gene (reference sequence). In DNA, the CDR3 is TGTGCCAGTACGACGGTTGCGGGGGGGGACCTTCAGTACTTC. Residues: CASTTVAGGDLQYF.

The J gene is TRBJ2-7, the V gene TRBV30; D unclear. CDR3 length equals 14 residues. Germline loops: CDR1 GTSNPN, CDR2 SVGIG (reference sequence). Trimming took 4 bases from V and 0 from J, leaving 13 bases between them. As DNA, the CDR3 is TGTGCCTGGACGACAATTACCTCCTCCTACGAGCAGTACTTC. Encoded protein: CAWTTITSSYEQYF.

The V call is TRBV6-6, the J call TRBJ2-1; 12 nucleotides agree with TRBD2. Germline lookup yields CDR1 MNHNY and CDR2 SVGAGI (reference sequence). V lost 0 bases, J lost 4 bases, and 1 base stayed unmatched. The CDR3 runs to 16 residues. The CDR3 here is CASSYSTSGGYNEQFF. In nucleotides, the CDR3 is TGTGCCAGCAGTTACTCGACTAGCGGGGGATACAATGAGCAGTTCTTC.

The V call is TRBV6-2 or TRBV6-3, the J call TRBJ2-4, with 7 positions matching TRBD2. The V gene's germline CDR1 is MNHEY and CDR2 SVGEGT. This CDR3 is built from 17 residues. V gave up 5 bases and J gave up 0 bases; unmatched junction bases: 10. CDR3 sequence reads: CASSKRRGILAKNIQYF. As DNA, the CDR3 is TGTGCCAGCAGTAAACGGCGGGGGATTCTAGCCAAAAACATTCAGTACTTC.

V usage is TRBV9 and J usage is TRBJ2-3; D perhaps matches TRBD2 (7 bases). The germline V and J ends were trimmed by 1 base and 6 bases, with 21 bases remaining between them. Germline lookup yields CDR1 SGDLS and CDR2 YYNGEE. This CDR3 spans 17 amino acids. CDR3 DNA sequence: TGTGCCAGCAGCGTACGGGGGGCCGAGTTGAAAAAGGATACGCAGTATTTT. This gives the protein CASSVRGAELKKDTQYF. Based on the CDR3 plus reference TRBV9 and TRBJ2-3, the full variable domain is DSGVTQTPKHLITATGQRVTLRCSPRSGDLSVYWYQQSLDQGLQFLIQYYNGEERAKGNILERFSAQQFPDLHSELNLSSLELGDSALYFCASSVRGAELKKDTQYFGPGTRLTVL.

The chain uses TRBV18 and TRBJ1-5, with 10 bases that match TRBD1. The V gene's germline CDR1 is KGHSH and CDR2 LQKENI. V lost 5 bases and J lost 4; bases outside the gene matches: 5. The CDR3 covers 15 residues. The CDR3 here is CASSADRGQNQPQHF. CDR3 nucleotide sequence: TGTGCCAGCTCAGCTGACAGGGGGCAGAATCAGCCCCAGCATTTT.

The chain couples TRBV7-8 to TRBJ2-6, with D unclear. Trimming cost V 1 base and J 3 bases, with 7 bases left between them. Germline V gives CDR1 SGHVS, CDR2 FQNEAQ. The CDR3 extends over 15 amino acids. The CDR3 sequence: CASSLVADGANVLTF. DNA for the CDR3: TGTGCCAGCAGCTTAGTGGCTGATGGGGCCAACGTCCTGACTTTC.

In DNA form, the CDR3 reads TGTGCCAGCCGCCCGGGACAGCTTTTCTACGAGCAGTACTTC. Its protein is CASRPGQLFYEQYF. V usage is TRBV6-5 and J usage is TRBJ2-7, with TRBD1 identical over 7 bases. The ends lost 8 bases at V and 3 bases at J; junction bases unmatched: 10. The CDR3 is 14 amino acids. Germline V gives CDR1 MNHEY, CDR2 SVGAGI.

V and J are TRBV21-1 and TRBJ1-3; the DNA was not used to check the table's D call, TRBD1. TRBV21-1 is recorded as a pseudogene. The CDR3 totals 16 residues. CDR3 residues: CASSKGPGASGNTIYF. In DNA, the CDR3 is TGTGCCAGCAGCAAAGGCCCAGGGGCCTCTGGAAACACCATATATTTT.

This clone appeared once. The junction differs from germline at one of its ends, possibly a read error. The rearrangement links TRBV30 to TRBJ1-1, with D unclear. Germline-derived CDR1 and CDR2 are GTSNPN and SVGIG (reference sequence). CDR3 length equals 12 residues. CDR3 DNA sequence: TGTGCCCGGAGCCGGGTCGGCACTGAAGCTTTCTTT. Translating gives CARSRVGTEAFF.

The J gene is TRBJ2-3, the V gene TRBV7-2, with 13 bases identical to TRBD2. Germline V gives CDR1 SGHTA, CDR2 FQGNSA. The CDR3 covers 15 residues. The J segment lost 6 bases and the V segment lost 5 bases, leaving 5 bases of the junction unmatched. CDR3 nucleotides: TGTGCCAGCAGCGGACTAGCGGGAGTCTCGGATACGCAGTATTTT. Protein sequence: CASSGLAGVSDTQYF.

The chain employs TRBV18 and TRBJ1-2; 7 bases are shared with TRBD1. This CDR3 has 12 amino acids. Germline assignment: CDR1 KGHSH and CDR2 LQKENI. V trimming: 4 bases; J trimming: 8 bases; junction bases outside the gene matches: 4. The CDR3 region is CASSRDREGYTF. CDR3 in DNA: TGTGCCAGCTCACGGGACAGAGAGGGCTACACCTTC.

The CDR3: CASSVDGGPRETQYF. The CDR3, as DNA: TGTGCCAGCAGCGTAGACGGTGGGCCGCGAGAGACCCAGTACTTC. The chain carries TRBV9 and TRBJ2-5, with D hard to call. V lost 0 bases to trimming and J lost 4 bases, with 13 bases between them. Germline CDR1 SGDLS, CDR2 YYNGEE. This CDR3 is built from 15 residues.

A few counts support this clone. J is TRBJ2-2 and V is TRBV11-2; 12 positions match TRBD2. Looked up from germline, CDR1 is SGHAT and CDR2 is FQNNGV. CDR3 length equals 15 residues. V dropped 2 bases and J dropped 7; count of bases not matched to a gene: 2. The CDR3 DNA is TGTGCCAGCAGCTTAACTAGCGGGGGGAGCGGGGAGCTGTTTTTT. Translated: CASSLTSGGSGELFF.

The rearrangement uses TRBV19 and TRBJ2-1, with TRBD2 matching 7 bases. The CDR3 covers 11 residues. V gave up 9 bases and J gave up 9 bases; unmatched junction bases: 5. Germline CDR1 LNHDA, CDR2 SQIVND (reference sequence). In DNA form, the CDR3 reads TGTGCCAGCTGGGGGGGGATTGAGCAGTTCTTC. Residues: CASWGGIEQFF.

In regard to this clone: One end of the junction fails to match germline, which may point to a read error. This rearrangement joins TRBV7-7 to TRBJ2-5; 7 bases line up with TRBD2. Per germline, CDR1 SSHAT and CDR2 FNYEAQ (reference sequence). The CDR3 is 14 residues long. The CDR3 loop reads CASSFSREVVTQYF. CDR3 nucleotide sequence: TGTGCTAGCAGCTTTTCCCGGGAGGTTGTGACCCAGTACTTC. Full variable domain (remainder filled in from reference TRBV7-7 and TRBJ2-5): GAGVSQSPRYKVTKRGQDVTLRCDPISSHATLYWYQQALGQGPEFLTYFNYEAQPDKSGLPSDRFSAERPEGSISTLTIQRTEQRDSAMYRCASSFSREVVTQYFGPGTRLLVL.